Each of the 25 T cell receptor beta chains below was sequenced from the same sample in a study of vaccination and CD4 T cells after COVID-19. Antigens for these TCRs are unknown. Noted treatment: approximately 9-day PBMC culture with coronavirus spike peptide pools or control peptides (ViraFEST assay). The Oncomine TCR Beta short-read assay generated sequence data from the DNA of cultured CD4+ T cells. A single record per CDR3 protein comes from TCRdb applying MiXCR to the PCR reads. The data show around 11,000 distinct CDR3 sequences, with roughly 50% seen just once and 21% held by the top ten. Input material: CD4+ T cells from blood, cultured in vitro. The receptors shown here come from a human donor who had recovered from COVID-19.

This clonotype was detected only a few times. The V gene is TRBV7-2, the J gene TRBJ1-5, with D perhaps matching TRBD1 (5 bases). The CDR3 totals 15 residues. The germline CDR1 and CDR2 sequences are SGHTA and FQGNSA. V was trimmed by 1 base and J by 2 bases, leaving 9 bases between them. The CDR3 loop is CASSLGGRGNQPQHF. CDR3 in DNA: TGTGCCAGCAGCTTAGGGGGCAGGGGCAATCAGCCCCAGCATTTT.

The gene calls are TRBV6-2 or TRBV6-3 and TRBJ1-5; TRBD1 aligns across 7 bases. Germline V gene lookup returns CDR1 MNHEY and CDR2 SVGEGT. The CDR3 totals 15 residues. Germline trimming cut 5 bases from V and 5 bases from J; bases unmatched to any gene: 9. CDR3 amino acids: CASSPSWRGHQPQHF. As DNA, the CDR3 is TGTGCCAGCAGTCCGAGTTGGAGGGGGCATCAGCCCCAGCATTTT.

V gene TRBV20-1 combines with J gene TRBJ1-6; D remains ambiguous. Germline CDR1 is DFQATT and CDR2 is SNEGSKA (reference sequence). Deletions cut 3 bases from V and 9 bases from J, with 12 bases between. This CDR3 contains 13 residues. CDR3 protein: CSASIPPGSPLHF. In nucleotides, the CDR3 is TGCAGTGCTAGCATACCCCCGGGTTCACCCCTCCACTTT.

The genes are TRBV19 and TRBJ2-1; D tentatively fits TRBD1 or TRBD2 (6 bases each). Between the trimmed V and J ends, which lost 0 bases and 3 bases, there was a span of 12 bases. The CDR3 has 16 amino acids. CDR1 is LNHDA, CDR2 SQIVND, per germline (reference sequence). The CDR3 region has the DNA TGTGCCAGTAGTATAGATCGGGGGCCGAACTACAATGAGCAGTTCTTC. This sequence encodes CASSIDRGPNYNEQFF.

V gene TRBV11-2 combines with J gene TRBJ2-7; no definite D call. This CDR3 comprises 11 residues. V dropped 4 bases and J dropped 5 bases, with 6 bases sitting between them. Per the germline V gene, CDR1 is SGHAT and CDR2 is FQNNGV. The CDR3: CASSSAHEQYF. The DNA for the CDR3 is TGTGCCAGCAGCTCGGCCCACGAGCAGTACTTC.

This rearrangement joins TRBV6-1 to TRBJ1-1, with 7 nucleotides matching TRBD1. CDR3 length: 14 amino acids. Germline V gene lookup returns CDR1 MNHNS and CDR2 SASEGT. V dropped 1 base and J dropped 3; count of bases not matched to a gene: 2. CDR3 nucleotide sequence: TGTGCCAGCAGTGAAGTAGGGACAGACACTGAAGCTTTCTTT. Its protein product is CASSEVGTDTEAFF.

The genes are TRBV5-1 and TRBJ2-3; no firm D call. The CDR3 has 13 residues. Between the trimmed V and J ends, which lost 7 bases and 0 bases, there was a span of 9 bases. Looked up from germline, CDR1 is SGHRS and CDR2 is YFSETQ. CDR3 nucleotides: TGCGCCAGCCGACCCGCTAGCACAGATACGCAGTATTTT. It translates to CASRPASTDTQYF.

This chain connects TRBV6-1 to TRBJ1-2, with no clear D. V lost 1 base, J lost 5 bases, and 8 bases lay in between. The CDR3 spans 13 residues. CDR1 MNHNS and CDR2 SASEGT come from the germline V gene. This chain's CDR3 is CASSEGWRYGYTF. CDR3 nucleotides: TGTGCCAGCAGTGAAGGGTGGAGATATGGCTACACCTTC.

V usage is TRBV20-1 and J usage is TRBJ2-5; D is possibly TRBD1 or TRBD2 (6 bases each). Between the trimmed V and J ends, which lost 0 bases and 9 bases, there was a span of 14 bases. This CDR3 region has 13 residues. Germline CDR1 DFQATT, CDR2 SNEGSKA (reference sequence). CDR3 in amino acids: CSARDPGGMAQYF. The CDR3 DNA reads as TGCAGTGCTAGAGATCCCGGGGGCATGGCCCAGTACTTC.

The chain combines TRBV20-1 with TRBJ2-5; TRBD2 might be the D (6 bases). This CDR3 comprises 14 residues. Germline CDR1 reads DFQATT; CDR2 reads SNEGSKA (reference sequence). Trimming cost V 3 bases and J 5 bases, with 16 bases left between them. The CDR3 nucleotides read TGCAGTGCTAGTTTTCCGGGACGGGGGGAGACCCAGTACTTC. This encodes CSASFPGRGETQYF.

V usage is TRBV4-1 and J usage is TRBJ1-3, with 10 bases lining up with TRBD1. The CDR3 sequence is 16 residues long. Losses at the gene ends were 4 bases for V and 1 base for J; bases not matched to a gene: 4. The germline V gene has CDR1 MGHRA and CDR2 YSYEKL. The CDR3 sequence: CASSLRGQGSGNTIYF. The CDR3 nucleotides are TGCGCCAGCAGCCTGCGGGGACAGGGGTCTGGAAACACCATATATTTT.

This clonotype was found a few times. This chain uses TRBV20-1 with TRBJ1-2; D gene ambiguous. The V and J ends lost 4 bases and 0 bases respectively, with 3 bases between them. The CDR3 sequence is 11 residues long. Germline V gene lookup returns CDR1 DFQATT and CDR2 SNEGSKA (reference sequence). CDR3 loop: CSANANYGYTF. The CDR3 region has the DNA TGCAGTGCTAATGCTAACTATGGCTACACCTTC.

The V call is TRBV18, the J call TRBJ2-3; D remains ambiguous. The germline CDR1 and CDR2 sequences are KGHSH and LQKENI. There are 12 residues in the CDR3. V was pared by 6 bases and J by 2 bases, with 6 bases between. The CDR3 loop is CASSRTTDTQYF. As DNA, the CDR3 is TGTGCCAGCTCGCGGACCACAGATACGCAGTATTTT.

V is TRBV20-1 and J is TRBJ1-1; 8 bases are shared with TRBD1. Trimming removed 6 bases from V and 4 bases from J; junction bases left unmatched: 10. CDR3 length: 14 residues. Germline V gene lookup returns CDR1 DFQATT and CDR2 SNEGSKA (reference sequence). CDR3 loop: CSAGGRGRATEAFF. As DNA, the CDR3 is TGCAGTGCGGGTGGCAGGGGGCGGGCCACTGAAGCTTTCTTT.

This clonotype was detected a few times. The rearrangement joins TRBV10-3 to TRBJ1-5, with TRBD1 as a possible D gene (5 bases). In germline, CDR1 is ENHRY, CDR2 SYGVKD. The CDR3 contains 13 residues. Trimming shortened V by 6 bases and J by 3 bases, and 9 bases separated the two germline ends. In DNA form, the CDR3 reads TGTGCCATCAGCCGGGACCCCAATCAGCCCCAGCATTTT. Translated, it gives CAISRDPNQPQHF.

Only a few counts were recorded for this clonotype. This chain joins TRBV27 and TRBJ1-2; 8 positions agree with TRBD1. The germline gives CDR1 MNHEY, CDR2 SMNVEV (reference sequence). J was trimmed by 8 bases and V by 5 bases; bases with no gene match: 10. CDR3 length: 14 residues. CDR3 protein: CASSRTGSLGGYTF. The CDR3 bases are TGTGCCAGCAGTAGGACAGGGAGTTTGGGGGGCTACACCTTC.

The chain links TRBV12-5 to TRBJ1-5; 8 nucleotides agree with TRBD1. The junction had 4 bases not matched to a gene; V was cut back by 3 bases and J by 3 bases. Germline CDR1 is LGHNT and CDR2 is FRNRAP. CDR3 size: 15 residues. The CDR3 here is CASGFGQGINQPQHF. The DNA of the CDR3 is TGTGCTAGTGGTTTTGGACAGGGCATCAATCAGCCCCAGCATTTT.

This clonotype has just a few counts. One end of the junction varies from germline; a read error may be responsible. The V gene is TRBV7-7, the J gene TRBJ2-7; tentative D call: TRBD2 (7 bases). The CDR3 runs to 12 residues. The germline CDR1 and CDR2 sequences are SSHAT and FNYEAQ (reference sequence). The CDR3 protein is CASSLGGGEQYF. As DNA, the CDR3 is TGTGCTAGCAGCTTAGGGGGGGGCGAGCAGTACTTC. Complete variable domain (other parts from reference TRBV7-7 and TRBJ2-7): GAGVSQSPRYKVTKRGQDVTLRCDPISSHATLYWYQQALGQGPEFLTYFNYEAQPDKSGLPSDRFSAERPEGSISTLTIQRTEQRDSAMYRCASSLGGGEQYFGPGTRLTVT.

This clonotype was counted between two and nine times. The chain links TRBV20-1 to TRBJ1-3; D is ambiguous. Trimming took 3 bases from V and 0 from J, leaving 9 bases between them. From germline, CDR1 is DFQATT and CDR2 SNEGSKA (reference sequence). This CDR3 spans 14 amino acids. The CDR3 is CSAREGLSGNTIYF. CDR3 sequence (DNA): TGCAGTGCTAGGGAGGGTCTCTCTGGAAACACCATATATTTT.

The gene calls are TRBV15 and TRBJ1-2; D is undetermined. The CDR3 totals 13 residues. Germline V CDR1 and CDR2: LNHNV, YYDKDF (reference sequence). Trimming shortened V by 1 base and J by 1 base, and 4 bases separated the two germline ends. The CDR3 sequence is CATSRGNNYGYTF. CDR3 in DNA: TGTGCCACCAGCAGAGGAAATAACTATGGCTACACCTTC.

A few counts support this clonotype. The chain is built from TRBV10-3 and TRBJ1-1; a possible D gene is TRBD1 (5 bases). The CDR3 runs to 11 residues. V lost 8 bases, J lost 8 bases, and 12 bases lay in between. Germline V gives CDR1 ENHRY, CDR2 SYGVKD. Here the CDR3 DNA reads TGTGCCATCGTCCAGGGAGGGGAAGCTTTCTTT. It is translated as CAIVQGGEAFF.

In this sample, this clonotype turned up once. The chain links TRBV7-9 to TRBJ1-5, with TRBD1 matching over 7 bases. The CDR3 totals 15 residues. V trimming: 0 bases; J trimming: 9 bases; junction bases outside the gene matches: 8. Per the germline V gene, CDR1 is SEHNR and CDR2 is FQNEAQ (reference sequence). The CDR3 nucleotides read TGTGCCAGCAGCTTAGCGCAGGGGTCAGGGGGGCCCCAGCATTTT. This translates into CASSLAQGSGGPQHF.

This rearrangement joins TRBV11-3 to TRBJ1-1, with D possibly TRBD1 on 5 matching bases. Trimming took 5 bases from V and 1 from J, leaving 14 bases between them. CDR1 is SGHNT, CDR2 YENEEA, per germline. The CDR3 has 15 amino acids. The CDR3 region has the DNA TGTGCCAGCAGCCCCGAGCCCGGGGGGAACACTGAAGCTTTCTTT. As protein: CASSPEPGGNTEAFF.

V and J are TRBV20-1 and TRBJ2-3, with TRBD2 identical over 7 bases. The trim removed 1 base at V and 1 base at J, leaving 14 bases unmatched. CDR1 and CDR2 (germline): DFQATT, SNEGSKA (reference sequence). The CDR3 has 18 amino acids. CDR3 region: CSARVRYSGLKGTDTQYF. The DNA of the CDR3 is TGCAGTGCTAGAGTTCGTTATAGCGGGCTCAAGGGCACAGATACGCAGTATTTT.

This rearrangement joins TRBV14 to TRBJ1-5; TRBD1 might be the D (5 bases). The CDR3 runs to 14 residues. The V end lost 2 bases, the J end lost 3 bases, and 8 bases lay between the germline ends. The germline V gene encodes CDR1 SGHDN and CDR2 FVKESK. DNA for the CDR3: TGTGCCAGCAGCCAAACGGGGGTCAATCAGCCCCAGCATTTT. Its translation: CASSQTGVNQPQHF.